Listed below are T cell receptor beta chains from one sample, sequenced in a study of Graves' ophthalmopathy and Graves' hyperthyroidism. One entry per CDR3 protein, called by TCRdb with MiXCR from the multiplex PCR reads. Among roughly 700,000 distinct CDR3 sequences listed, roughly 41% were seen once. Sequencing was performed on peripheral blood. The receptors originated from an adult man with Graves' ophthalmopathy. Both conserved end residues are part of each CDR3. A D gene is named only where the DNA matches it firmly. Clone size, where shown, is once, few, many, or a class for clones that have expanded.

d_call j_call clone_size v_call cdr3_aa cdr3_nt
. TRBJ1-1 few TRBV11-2 CASSSNFGTEAFF TGTGCCAGCAGCTCGAACTTCGGCACTGAAGCTTTCTTT
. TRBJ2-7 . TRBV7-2 CASSPRRGLPYEQYF TGTGCCAGCAGCCCCCGGAGGGGGCTTCCTTACGAGCAGTACTTC
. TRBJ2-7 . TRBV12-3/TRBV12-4 CASSFTALEQYF TGTGCCAGCAGTTTTACGGCGTTAGAGCAGTACTTC
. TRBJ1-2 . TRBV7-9 CASSQPDTQRPGYTF TGCGCCAGCAGCCAACCCGACACTCAAAGGCCTGGCTACACCTTC
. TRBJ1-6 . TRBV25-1 CASSPLVFNSPLHF TGTGCCAGCTCACCCCTTGTGTTTAATTCACCCCTCCACTTT
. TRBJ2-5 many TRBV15 CATSRDRQETQYF TGTGCCACCAGCAGGGACAGACAAGAGACCCAGTACTTC
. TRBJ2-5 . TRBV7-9 CASSLTGTTARPEETQYF TGTGCCAGCAGCTTGACCGGGACCACAGCCCGACCGGAGGAGACCCAGTACTTC
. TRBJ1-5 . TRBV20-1 CSAITGQGRGQPQHF TGCAGTGCCATAACCGGGCAGGGGAGGGGTCAGCCCCAGCATTTT
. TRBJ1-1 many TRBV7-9 CASRMPPSQNTEAFF TGTGCCAGCAGGATGCCCCCCAGCCAGAACACTGAAGCTTTCTTT
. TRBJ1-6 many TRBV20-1 CSASGGTSPLHF TGCAGTGCTAGTGGGGGTACCTCACCCCTCCACTTT
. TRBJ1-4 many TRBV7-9 CASSPPSGVGEKLFF TGTGCCAGCAGCCCCCCCTCGGGGGTAGGTGAAAAACTGTTTTTT
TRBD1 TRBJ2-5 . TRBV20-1 CSAAGQAQETQYF TGCAGTGCTGCCGGACAGGCACAAGAGACCCAGTACTTC
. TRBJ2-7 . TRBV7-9 CASSLGGRVSYEQYF TGTGCCAGCAGCTTGGGGGGCAGGGTATCCTACGAGCAGTACTTC
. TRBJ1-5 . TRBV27 CASSLGDGVPQHF TGTGCCAGCAGTTTGGGAGACGGTGTGCCCCAGCATTTT
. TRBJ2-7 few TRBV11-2 CASSLVDSYEQYF TGTGCCAGCAGCTTAGTGGACAGCTACGAGCAGTACTTC
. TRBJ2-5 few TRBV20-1 CSAREYRETQYF TGCAGTGCTAGAGAATACCGAGAGACCCAGTACTTC
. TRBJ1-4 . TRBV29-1 CSEENGGTNEKLFF TGCAGCGAAGAAAACGGGGGGACTAATGAAAAACTGTTTTTT
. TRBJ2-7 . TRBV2 CASSKGTYISYEQYF TGTGCCAGCTCAAAAGGTACCTATATCTCCTACGAGCAGTACTTC
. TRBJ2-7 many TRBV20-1 CSAREGSGEQYF TGCAGTGCTAGAGAAGGCTCAGGGGAGCAGTACTTC
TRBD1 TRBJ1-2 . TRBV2 CASSYSGRGGYGYTF TGTGCCAGCAGTTACTCTGGCAGGGGGGGATATGGCTACACCTTC
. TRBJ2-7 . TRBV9 CASSLVGASYEQYF TGCGCCAGCAGCTTGGTAGGGGCCTCCTACGAGCAGTACTTC
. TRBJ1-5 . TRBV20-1 CSAGGLGGQPQHF TGCAGTGCGGGTGGACTTGGAGGGCAGCCCCAGCATTTT
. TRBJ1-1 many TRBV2 CARKGTANTEAFF TGTGCCAGAAAGGGGACGGCGAACACTGAAGCTTTCTTT
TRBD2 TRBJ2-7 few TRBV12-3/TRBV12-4 CASSLDGTSGRSRAHEQYF TGTGCCAGCAGTTTAGACGGGACTAGCGGGAGGTCTCGTGCCCACGAGCAGTACTTC
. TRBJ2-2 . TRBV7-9 CASSLSQGPGELFF TGCGCCAGCAGCTTATCGCAGGGGCCTGGGGAGCTGTTTTTT
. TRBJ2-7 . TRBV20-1 CSARSAGDPYEQYF TGCAGTGCTAGATCCGCAGGGGATCCGTACGAGCAGTACTTC
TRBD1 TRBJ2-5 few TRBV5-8 CASSWGTGGLKTQYF TGTGCCAGCAGCTGGGGTACAGGGGGATTGAAGACCCAGTACTTC
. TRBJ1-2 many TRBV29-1 CSVEAGIHGYTF TGCAGCGTTGAGGCCGGGATTCATGGCTACACCTTC
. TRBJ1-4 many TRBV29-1 CSVEIGGAGTEKLFF TGCAGCGTTGAGATAGGGGGAGCAGGGACTGAAAAACTGTTTTTT
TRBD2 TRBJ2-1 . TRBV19 CASSPIGTSGGAYNEQFF TGTGCCAGTAGCCCTATTGGGACTAGCGGGGGGGCGTACAATGAGCAGTTCTTC
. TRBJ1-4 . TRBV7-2 CASSLGTPQWEKLFF TGTGCCAGCAGCTTAGGGACTCCCCAGTGGGAAAAACTGTTTTTT
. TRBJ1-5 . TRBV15 CATKSASSELRNQPQHF TGTGCCACCAAGTCTGCCAGCAGTGAACTGAGGAATCAGCCCCAGCATTTT
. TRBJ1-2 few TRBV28 CASSFPRDSYGYTF TGTGCCAGCAGTTTCCCTCGAGACAGCTATGGCTACACCTTC
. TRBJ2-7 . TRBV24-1 CATSDSGGLSYEQYF TGTGCCACCAGTGATTCCGGGGGGCTCTCCTACGAGCAGTACTTC
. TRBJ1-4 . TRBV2 CASSFRALGEKLFF TGTGCCAGCAGTTTTCGTGCCTTAGGTGAAAAACTGTTTTTT